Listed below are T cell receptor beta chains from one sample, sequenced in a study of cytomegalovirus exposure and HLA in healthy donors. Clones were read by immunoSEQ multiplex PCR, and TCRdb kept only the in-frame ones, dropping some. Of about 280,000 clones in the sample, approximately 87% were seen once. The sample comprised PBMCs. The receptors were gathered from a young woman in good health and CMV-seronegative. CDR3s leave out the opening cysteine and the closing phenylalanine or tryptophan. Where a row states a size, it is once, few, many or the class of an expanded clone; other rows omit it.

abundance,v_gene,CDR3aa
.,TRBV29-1,SVVGQGAEAF
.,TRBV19,ASSVSNQPQH
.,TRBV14,ASSQERGRAGELF
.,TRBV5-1,ASSFVAGPNEQF
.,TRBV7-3,ASSLTSAAQETQY
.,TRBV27,ASSRAGIGNQPQH
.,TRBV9,ASSSRTGLAIDEQF
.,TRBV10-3,AISEKYPQGQPQH
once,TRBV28,ASRSGQQIFYEQY
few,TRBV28,ASGTLNSPLH
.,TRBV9,ASSTRSGRVTNEQF
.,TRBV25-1,ASSESRFGTGHRETQY
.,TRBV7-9,ASSLAPGQELYEQY
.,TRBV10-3,AIGRADTEAF
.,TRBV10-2,ASSEWGDLNYGYT
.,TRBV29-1,SVVGQSHEQY
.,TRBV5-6,ASSGGAGGGRGYT
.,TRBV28,ASSLRQGLGSGANVLT
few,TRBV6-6,ASSQPIAGGPREQY
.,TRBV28,ASRVAGGTYEQY
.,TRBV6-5,ASRRGPSGRETQY
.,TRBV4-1,ASSQEGGSSETQY
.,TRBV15,ATSLEPGDEQF
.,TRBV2,ASSEMENYGYT
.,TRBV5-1,ASSLADSGRPRATGELF
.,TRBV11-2,ASSLLAGGLYYEQY
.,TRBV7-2,ASHGTASTNYGYT
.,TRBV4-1,ASSQANPYEQY
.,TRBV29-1,SVGPLREGEQY
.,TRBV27,ASSPRSAGGNNEQF